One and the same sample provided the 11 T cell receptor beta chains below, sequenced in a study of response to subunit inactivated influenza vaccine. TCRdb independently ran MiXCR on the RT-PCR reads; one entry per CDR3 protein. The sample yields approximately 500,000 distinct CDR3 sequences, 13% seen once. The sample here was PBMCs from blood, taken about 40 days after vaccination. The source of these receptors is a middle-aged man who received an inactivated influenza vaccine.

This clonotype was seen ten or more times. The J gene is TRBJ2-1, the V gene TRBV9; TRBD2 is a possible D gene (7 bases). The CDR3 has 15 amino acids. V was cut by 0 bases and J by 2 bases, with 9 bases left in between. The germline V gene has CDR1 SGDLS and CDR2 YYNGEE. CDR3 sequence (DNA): TGTGCCAGCAGCGTAGCCGGGGGGCCCTACAATGAGCAGTTCTTC. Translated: CASSVAGGPYNEQFF.

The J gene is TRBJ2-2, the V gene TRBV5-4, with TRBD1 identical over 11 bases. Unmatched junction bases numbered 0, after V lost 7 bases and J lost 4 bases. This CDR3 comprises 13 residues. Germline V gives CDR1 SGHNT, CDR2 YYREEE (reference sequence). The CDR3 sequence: CASGTGGTGELFF. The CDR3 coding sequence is TGTGCCAGCGGGACAGGGGGCACCGGGGAGCTGTTTTTT.

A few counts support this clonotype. The CDR3 DNA sequence: TGTGCCACCAGCAGAGGGTGGAGGGAGACCCAGTACTTC. Translated, it gives CATSRGWRETQYF. This rearrangement joins TRBV15 to TRBJ2-5; D possibly corresponds to TRBD2 (5 bases). The germline V and J ends were trimmed by 1 base and 5 bases, with 8 bases remaining between them. CDR3 size: 13 residues. Germline CDR1 and CDR2: LNHNV and YYDKDF (reference sequence).

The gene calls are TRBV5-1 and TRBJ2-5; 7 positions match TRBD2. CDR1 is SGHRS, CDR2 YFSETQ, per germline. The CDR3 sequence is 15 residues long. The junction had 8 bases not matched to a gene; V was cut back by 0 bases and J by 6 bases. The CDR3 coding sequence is TGCGCCAGCAGCTTGGATCCGGCGGGAGCGAAGACCCAGTACTTC. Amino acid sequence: CASSLDPAGAKTQYF.

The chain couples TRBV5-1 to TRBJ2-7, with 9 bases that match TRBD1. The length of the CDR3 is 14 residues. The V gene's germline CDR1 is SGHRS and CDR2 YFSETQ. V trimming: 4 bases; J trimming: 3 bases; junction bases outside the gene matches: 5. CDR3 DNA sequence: TGCGCCAGCAGCGCCCCGGACAGGGGCTACGAGCAGTACTTC. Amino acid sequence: CASSAPDRGYEQYF.

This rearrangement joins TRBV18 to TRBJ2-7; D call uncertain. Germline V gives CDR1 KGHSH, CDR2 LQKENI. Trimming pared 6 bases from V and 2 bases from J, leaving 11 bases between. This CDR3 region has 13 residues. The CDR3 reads CASSTAGAYEQYF. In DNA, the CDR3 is TGTGCCAGCTCGACGGCCGGTGCCTACGAGCAGTACTTC.

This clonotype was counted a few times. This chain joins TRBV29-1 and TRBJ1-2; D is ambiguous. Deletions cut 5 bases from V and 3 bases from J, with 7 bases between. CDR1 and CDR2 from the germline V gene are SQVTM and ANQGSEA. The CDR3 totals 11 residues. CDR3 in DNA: TGCAGCGTTCTGGGGTACTATGGCTACACCTTC. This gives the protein CSVLGYYGYTF.

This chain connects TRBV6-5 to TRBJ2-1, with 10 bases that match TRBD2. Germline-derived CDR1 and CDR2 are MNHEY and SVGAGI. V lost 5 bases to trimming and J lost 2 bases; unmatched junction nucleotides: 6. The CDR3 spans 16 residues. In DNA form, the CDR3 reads TGTGCCAGCAGTAACCTCGGGACTAGCGCCTACAATGAGCAGTTCTTC. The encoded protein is CASSNLGTSAYNEQFF.

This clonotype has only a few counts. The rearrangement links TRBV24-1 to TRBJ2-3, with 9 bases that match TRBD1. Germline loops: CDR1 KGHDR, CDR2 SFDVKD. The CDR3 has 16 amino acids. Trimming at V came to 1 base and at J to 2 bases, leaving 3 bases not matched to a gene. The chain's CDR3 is CATSDLGTGTTDTQYF. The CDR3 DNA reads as TGTGCCACCAGTGATTTAGGGACAGGGACCACAGATACGCAGTATTTT.

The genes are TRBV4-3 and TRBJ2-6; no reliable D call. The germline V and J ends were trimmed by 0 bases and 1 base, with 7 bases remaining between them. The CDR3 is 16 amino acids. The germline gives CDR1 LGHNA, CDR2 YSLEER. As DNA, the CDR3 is TGCGCCAGCAGCCAAGATCTGGCTTCTGGGGCCAACGTCCTGACTTTC. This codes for CASSQDLASGANVLTF.

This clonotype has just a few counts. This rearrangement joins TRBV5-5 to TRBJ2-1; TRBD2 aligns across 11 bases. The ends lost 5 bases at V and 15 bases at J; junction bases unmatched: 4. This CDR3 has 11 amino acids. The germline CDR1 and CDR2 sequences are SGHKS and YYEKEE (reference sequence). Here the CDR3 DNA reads TGTGCCAGCAGTATAGCGGGAGGGCCGTTCTTC. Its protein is CASSIAGGPFF. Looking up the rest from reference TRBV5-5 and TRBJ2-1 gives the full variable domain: DAGVTQSPTHLIKTRGQQVTLRCSPISGHKSVSWYQQVLGQGPQFIFQYYEKEERGRGNFPDRFSARQFPNYSSELNVNALLLGDSALYLCASSIAGGPFFGPGTRLTVL.